The 29 T cell receptor beta chains below were found in one sample sequenced in a study of blood T cell repertoires in COVID-19. Measured with immunoSEQ multiplex PCR; TCRdb has only the in-frame clones, and not every one. The data hold 95,000 to 150,000 clones, with approximately 83% observed a single time. What was sequenced was peripheral blood. The receptors stem from a woman aged 70-85 years with acute or convalescent COVID-19.

This sequence joins TRBV2 and TRBJ2-7; D perhaps matches TRBD1 (5 bases). Germline V gives CDR1 SNHLY, CDR2 FYNNEI. The CDR3 sequence is 14 residues long. The V gene lost 7 bases and the J gene lost 0 bases, with 13 bases spanning the gap. The CDR3 here is CASTRTTSSYEQYV. The CDR3 bases are TGTGCCAGCACAAGGACAACGAGCTCCTACGAGCAGTACGTC.

The V and J genes are TRBV3-1 (or the pseudogene TRBV3-2) and TRBJ1-2; D gene unclear. The CDR3 consists of 21 residues. V was pared by 0 bases and J by 1 base, with 27 bases between. CDR1 is LGHDT and CDR2 is YNNKEL in the germline V gene (reference sequence). The CDR3 coding sequence is TGTGCCAGCAGCCAAGAACGAGGAGTGTGGCAGCCCTTAACCTTTAACTATGGCTACACCTTC. Translation: CASSQERGVWQPLTFNYGYTF.

CDR3 sequence reads: CASSPGQTHEQYF. The CDR3 region has the DNA TGTGCCAGCAGCCCGGGACAGACCCACGAGCAGTACTTC. This chain joins TRBV5-4 and TRBJ2-7; 7 bases are shared with TRBD1. J gave up 5 bases and V 4 bases, and 6 bases lay outside the gene matches. CDR1 is SGHNT and CDR2 is YYREEE in the germline V gene (reference sequence). The CDR3 runs 13 residues.

This sequence joins TRBV18 and TRBJ2-1, with D possibly being TRBD1 (6 bases). Germline V gene lookup returns CDR1 KGHSH and CDR2 LQKENI. The V gene lost 6 bases and the J gene lost 3 bases, with 15 bases spanning the gap. The CDR3 is made up of 15 amino acids. The CDR3 reads CASSLTQGNYNEQFF. In DNA form, the CDR3 reads TGTGCCAGCTCTCTAACTCAGGGGAACTACAATGAGCAGTTCTTC.

This rearrangement joins TRBV12-3 or TRBV12-4 to TRBJ2-2; D is perhaps TRBD2 (5 bases). This CDR3 contains 12 residues. The V end was cut by 6 bases, the J end by 9 bases, with 11 bases between. As DNA, the CDR3 is TGTGCCAGCAGCTTGTCCGGGAGGGAGCTGTTTTTT. This translates into CASSLSGRELFF.

The chain recombines TRBV9 with TRBJ2-3; TRBD2 matches at 9 bases. Trimming took 1 base from V and 0 from J; bases not matched to a gene: 12. The germline CDR1 and CDR2 sequences are SGDLS and YYNGEE. The CDR3 consists of 19 residues. The CDR3 DNA is TGTGCCAGCAGCGTAAGCTTTGGCGGGGGGGCCCCTAGCACAGATACGCAGTATTTT. The encoded protein is CASSVSFGGGAPSTDTQYF.

This clone was picked up one time. V usage is TRBV11-3 and J usage is TRBJ1-1; tentative D call: TRBD1 (6 bases). Germline lookup yields CDR1 SGHNT and CDR2 YENEEA. V shed 6 bases and J shed 0 bases, with 14 bases lying between them. The CDR3 is 15 amino acids. The CDR3 DNA sequence: TGTGCCAGCAGAATTGGAACAGGGATGAACACTGAAGCTTTCTTT. It specifies CASRIGTGMNTEAFF.

Regarding this clone: A junction end diverges from the germline sequence, so it may reflect a read error. The chain carries TRBV6-1 and TRBJ1-1, with D perhaps matching TRBD1 (5 bases). The CDR3 has 14 amino acids. CDR1 MNHNS and CDR2 SASEGT come from the germline V gene. CDR3 protein: CASSEVNRNAEAFF. CDR3 sequence (DNA): TGTGCCAGCAGTGAGGTTAACAGGAACGCTGAAGCTTTCTTT.

This clone has only a few counts. The chain carries TRBV4-3 and TRBJ1-5; D gene unclear. Per germline, CDR1 LGHNA and CDR2 YSLEER. The CDR3 consists of 13 residues. The V end lost 0 bases, the J end lost 5 bases, and 5 bases lay between the germline ends. The CDR3 here is CASSQDYYQPQHF. In DNA, the CDR3 is TGCGCCAGCAGCCAAGACTACTATCAGCCCCAGCATTTT.

The table lists this clone with a count of one. The chain combines TRBV2 with TRBJ2-1; D uncertain. This CDR3 is 14 amino acids long. Germline V CDR1 and CDR2: SNHLY, FYNNEI. V was trimmed by 5 bases and J by 2 bases, leaving 10 bases between them. CDR3 loop: CASSPGFAYNEQFF. Written as DNA, the CDR3 is TGTGCCAGCAGTCCGGGTTTTGCCTACAATGAGCAGTTCTTC.

The genes are TRBV7-2 and TRBJ1-2; 12 nucleotides agree with TRBD1. This CDR3 has 15 residues. Per germline, CDR1 SGHTA and CDR2 FQGNSA. Trimming took 5 bases from V and 5 from J; bases not matched to a gene: 6. CDR3 region: CASSAGTGGSYGYTF. The CDR3 nucleotides read TGTGCCAGCAGCGCCGGGACAGGGGGCTCGTATGGCTACACCTTC.

The J gene is TRBJ1-2, the V gene TRBV15; D unclear. With 1 base removed from V and 8 bases from J, the gap between germline ends came to 11 bases. Per the germline V gene, CDR1 is LNHNV and CDR2 is YYDKDF (reference sequence). The CDR3 consists of 13 residues. The CDR3 region has the DNA TGTGCCACCAGCAGAGCACGGGGTGGGGGCTACACCTTC. It translates to CATSRARGGGYTF.

In this sample, this clone turned up a few times. This chain joins TRBV6-2 or TRBV6-3 and TRBJ1-1; D remains ambiguous. From germline, CDR1 is MNHEY and CDR2 SVGEGT. The CDR3 is 19 residues long. V shed 0 bases and J shed 0 bases, with 20 bases lying between them. The DNA of the CDR3 is TGTGCCAGCAGTTACTCAACACGGGGTGCACTAACCATGAACACTGAAGCTTTCTTT. Amino acids: CASSYSTRGALTMNTEAFF.

The chain joins TRBV7-9 to TRBJ1-1; D may be TRBD1 (5 bases). Trimming removed 1 base at V and 2 bases at J, with 8 bases between. CDR1 is SEHNR, CDR2 FQNEAQ, per germline (reference sequence). CDR3 length: 14 residues. Written as DNA, the CDR3 is TGTGCCAGCAGCTTAGGCGGGACCAACACTGAAGCTTTCTTT. Translating it yields CASSLGGTNTEAFF.

The V call is TRBV5-4, the J call TRBJ1-2; a weak D match, TRBD1 (6 bases). V shed 4 bases and J shed 6 bases, with 22 bases lying between them. The CDR3 has 16 residues. CDR1 and CDR2 (germline): SGHNT, YYREEE (reference sequence). CDR3 loop: CASSPPGQRASNGYTF. The CDR3 nucleotides are TGTGCCAGCAGCCCGCCGGGACAAAGGGCTTCTAATGGCTACACCTTC.

CDR3 DNA: TGTGCCAGCACGCTGGAGGGCGCGGGGAATCAGCCCCAGCATTTT. The encoded protein is CASTLEGAGNQPQHF. The chain joins TRBV18 to TRBJ1-5; no clear D gene. Germline-derived CDR1 and CDR2 are KGHSH and LQKENI. CDR3 length: 15 residues. The V gene lost 8 bases and the J gene lost 4 bases, with 18 bases spanning the gap.

This clone showed up just once. In nucleotides, the CDR3 is TGTGCCAGCAGTGAATTCGTGAACAGGGCGGACACTGAAGCTTTCTTT. Amino acids: CASSEFVNRADTEAFF. V usage is TRBV6-1 and J usage is TRBJ1-1, with a weak D call TRBD1 (6 bases). Trimming took 2 bases from V and 3 from J, leaving 16 bases between them. Germline V gene lookup returns CDR1 MNHNS and CDR2 SASEGT. The CDR3 consists of 16 residues.

This chain links TRBV5-1 with TRBJ2-2, with D perhaps matching TRBD1 (6 bases). The CDR3 extends over 14 amino acids. Germline CDR1 and CDR2: SGHRS and YFSETQ. The V end lost 4 bases, the J end lost 2 bases, and 9 bases lay between the germline ends. The CDR3 here is CASSRDINTGELFF. As DNA, the CDR3 is TGCGCCAGCAGCAGGGACATAAACACCGGGGAGCTGTTTTTT.

The V gene is TRBV10-1, the J gene TRBJ2-5; no clear D. This CDR3 spans 10 amino acids. Germline CDR1 is WNHNN and CDR2 is SYGVQD (reference sequence). CDR3 bases: TGCGCGGCAATACAAGAGACCCAGTACTTC. Amino acids: CAAIQETQYF.

The chain employs TRBV12-3 or TRBV12-4 and TRBJ1-5; D gene unclear. Trimming left V 5 bases short and J 5 bases short, with 10 bases between. This CDR3 contains 13 residues. The CDR3 sequence: CASSPLTDQPQHF. The CDR3 DNA follows: TGTGCCAGCAGTCCTCTCACAGATCAGCCCCAGCATTTT.

CDR3 DNA sequence: TGTGCCAGCAGCTTAGTTGGGGGGGAAAAACTGTTTTTT. It encodes CASSLVGGEKLFF. This sequence joins TRBV7-2 and TRBJ1-4, with D maybe TRBD1 (5 bases). Trimming took off 1 base at V and 8 bases at J, with 8 bases between the two ends. The CDR3 has 13 amino acids. The germline V gene has CDR1 SGHTA and CDR2 FQGNSA.

V gene TRBV27 combines with J gene TRBJ1-2; 7 bases fit TRBD1. The CDR3 length is 19 residues. CDR1 is MNHEY and CDR2 is SMNVEV in the germline V gene (reference sequence). J was trimmed by 7 bases and V by 3 bases; bases with no gene match: 23. The CDR3 DNA follows: TGTGCCAGCAGTTTCAGGACAGGTCGGCCAAACATGATTTGGAGTGGCTACACCTTC. Residues: CASSFRTGRPNMIWSGYTF.

The chain uses TRBV7-2 and TRBJ2-3, with D hard to call. The CDR3 extends over 15 amino acids. Trimming pared 2 bases from V and 7 bases from J, leaving 16 bases between. Germline V gives CDR1 SGHTA, CDR2 FQGNSA. The DNA for the CDR3 is TGTGCCAGCAGCTTAATGGGCAACAAAGGAAATACGCAGTATTTT. This sequence encodes CASSLMGNKGNTQYF.

This chain connects TRBV5-6 to TRBJ2-5, with a possible D match to TRBD2 (6 bases). The V end lost 4 bases, the J end lost 2 bases, and 9 bases lay between the germline ends. The CDR3 is 13 amino acids. CDR1 is SGHDT and CDR2 is YYEEEE in the germline V gene. Here the CDR3 reads CASSGGTQETQYF. In DNA, the CDR3 is TGTGCCAGCAGCGGGGGGACGCAAGAGACCCAGTACTTC.

This clone was recorded once. The chain recombines TRBV29-1 with TRBJ1-2, with 7 bases that match TRBD1. Germline V gene sequence: CDR1 SQVTM, CDR2 ANQGSEA. J was trimmed by 7 bases and V by 4 bases; bases with no gene match: 9. The CDR3 loop spans 13 amino acids. This chain's CDR3 is CSVGQGDRSGYTF. CDR3 in DNA: TGCAGCGTTGGCCAGGGGGATCGCAGTGGCTACACCTTC.

This rearrangement joins TRBV27 to TRBJ1-2; D is uncertain. There are 15 residues in the CDR3. CDR1 and CDR2 from the germline V gene are MNHEY and SMNVEV (reference sequence). Trimming removed 2 bases at V and 1 base at J, with 11 bases between. The CDR3 DNA reads as TGTGCCAGCAGTTTAATCCCAGGACTTAACTATGGCTACACCTTC. Translating gives CASSLIPGLNYGYTF.

The chain combines TRBV5-6 with TRBJ1-4, with D tentatively TRBD1 (5 bases). V was cut by 3 bases and J by 6 bases, with 12 bases left in between. Germline-derived CDR1 and CDR2 are SGHDT and YYEEEE. The CDR3 covers 14 residues. The CDR3: CASSSQVSYEKLFF. The CDR3 coding sequence is TGTGCCAGCAGCTCACAGGTGTCCTATGAAAAACTGTTTTTT.

This chain connects TRBV7-2 to TRBJ2-1, with a possible D match to TRBD2 (7 bases). Germline V lookup: CDR1 SGHTA, CDR2 FQGNSA. V was shortened by 5 bases and J by 0 bases, with 17 bases between the two germline ends. The CDR3 has 17 residues. The CDR3 DNA follows: TGTGCCAGCAGCCCTATGGGGGGGGCGAGCTCCTACAATGAGCAGTTCTTC. It encodes CASSPMGGASSYNEQFF.

The J gene is TRBJ1-5, the V gene TRBV25-1; D might be TRBD1 (5 bases). Trimming shortened V by 4 bases and J by 5 bases, and 9 bases separated the two germline ends. The CDR3 has 13 residues. Germline CDR1 MGHDK, CDR2 SYGVNS. The CDR3 nucleotides are TGTGCCAGCAGTGCCAGGGAAGATCAGCCCCAGCATTTT. Amino acids: CASSAREDQPQHF.